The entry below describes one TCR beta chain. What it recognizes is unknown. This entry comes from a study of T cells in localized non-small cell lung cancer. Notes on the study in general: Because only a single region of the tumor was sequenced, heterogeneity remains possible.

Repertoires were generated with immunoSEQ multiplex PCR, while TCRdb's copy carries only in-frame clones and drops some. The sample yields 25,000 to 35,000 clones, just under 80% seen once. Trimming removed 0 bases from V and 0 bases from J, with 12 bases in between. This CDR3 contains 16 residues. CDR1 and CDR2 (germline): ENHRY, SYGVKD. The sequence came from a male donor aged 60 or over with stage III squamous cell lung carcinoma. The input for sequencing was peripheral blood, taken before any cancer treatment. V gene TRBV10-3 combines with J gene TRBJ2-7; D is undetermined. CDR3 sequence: CAISESHTESSYEQYF. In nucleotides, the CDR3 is TGTGCCATCAGTGAGTCGCACACTGAGAGCTCCTACGAGCAGTACTTC.